What follows describes a single T cell receptor beta chain. The data were obtained in a study of shared clonotypes between healthy human individuals. Every one of the donors was a Caucasian adult that lived in Nashville, Tennessee. Germline assignment: CDR1 LNHDA and CDR2 SQIVND (reference sequence). V lost 3 bases and J lost 0, with 15 bases in between. This CDR3 is built from 17 residues. Libraries were prepared by immunoSEQ multiplex PCR; TCRdb keeps only in-frame clonotypes and omits some of them. The table has around 370,000 clones, 90% to 98% seen once; the top ten hold around 0.29%. The specimen sequenced was memory CD8+ T cells sorted from blood. Documented subset: CD45RO+ cells pooled with CCR7-negative TemRA cells. The sequence was obtained from a man aged 25-45 years in good health. The chain carries TRBV19 and TRBJ2-1, with D uncertain. Here the CDR3 DNA reads TGTGCCAGTAGTATCTATTTGTCGAGCCTCTCCTACAATGAGCAGTTCTTC. Amino acid sequence: CASSIYLSSLSYNEQFF.